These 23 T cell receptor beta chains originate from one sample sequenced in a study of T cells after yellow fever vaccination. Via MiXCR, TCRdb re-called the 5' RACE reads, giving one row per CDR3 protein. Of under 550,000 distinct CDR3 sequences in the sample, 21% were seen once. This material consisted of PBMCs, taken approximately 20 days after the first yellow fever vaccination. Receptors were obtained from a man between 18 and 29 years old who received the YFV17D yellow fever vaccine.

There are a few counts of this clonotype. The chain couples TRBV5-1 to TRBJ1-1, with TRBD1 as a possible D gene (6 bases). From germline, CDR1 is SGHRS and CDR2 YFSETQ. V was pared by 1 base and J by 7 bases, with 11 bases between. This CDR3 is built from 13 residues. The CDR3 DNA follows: TGCGCCAGCAGCTTGACGGGGGCGGTTGAAGCTTTCTTT. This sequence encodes CASSLTGAVEAFF.

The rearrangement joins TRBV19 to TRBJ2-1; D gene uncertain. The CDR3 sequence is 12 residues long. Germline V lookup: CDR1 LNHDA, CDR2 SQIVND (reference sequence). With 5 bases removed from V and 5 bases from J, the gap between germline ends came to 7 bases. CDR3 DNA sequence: TGTGCCAGTAGTGGGGATAACAATGAGCAGTTCTTC. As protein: CASSGDNNEQFF.

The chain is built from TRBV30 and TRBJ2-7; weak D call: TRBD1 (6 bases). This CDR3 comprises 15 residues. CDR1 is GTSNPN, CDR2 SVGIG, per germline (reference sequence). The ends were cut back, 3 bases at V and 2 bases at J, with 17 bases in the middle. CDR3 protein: CAWRGQGKNPYEQYF. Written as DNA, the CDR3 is TGTGCCTGGAGGGGGCAGGGGAAAAACCCCTACGAGCAGTACTTC. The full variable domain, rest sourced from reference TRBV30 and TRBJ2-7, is SQTIHQWPATLVQPVGSPLSLECTVEGTSNPNLYWYRQAAGRGLQLLFYSVGIGQISSEVPQNLSASRPQDRQFILSSKKLLLSDSGFYLCAWRGQGKNPYEQYFGPGTRLTVT.

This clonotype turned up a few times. The CDR3, as DNA: TGTGCCAGCAGTGAATTGGAAGAGTACGAGCAGTACTTC. It is translated as CASSELEEYEQYF. The chain recombines TRBV2 with TRBJ2-7; the D is unclear. This CDR3 is built from 13 residues. Germline-derived CDR1 and CDR2 are SNHLY and FYNNEI. Trimming removed 2 bases at V and 4 bases at J, with 9 bases between.

The CDR3 protein is CASGSPGGSEQYV. For the CDR3, the DNA is TGTGCCAGCGGAAGCCCGGGGGGGTCCGAGCAGTACGTC. The rearrangement joins TRBV6-6 to TRBJ2-7, with 8 positions matching TRBD2. There are 13 residues in the CDR3. Germline V gives CDR1 MNHNY, CDR2 SVGAGI (reference sequence). J gave up 6 bases and V 8 bases, and 9 bases lay outside the gene matches.

CDR3 coding DNA: TGCAGCGTTAGGAGGATCTTGACTACCTATGGCTACACCTTC. It codes for CSVRRILTTYGYTF. The chain employs TRBV29-1 and TRBJ1-2, with D uncertain. The CDR3 extends over 14 amino acids. V lost 5 bases and J lost 4, with 17 bases in between. Germline V lookup: CDR1 SQVTM, CDR2 ANQGSEA.

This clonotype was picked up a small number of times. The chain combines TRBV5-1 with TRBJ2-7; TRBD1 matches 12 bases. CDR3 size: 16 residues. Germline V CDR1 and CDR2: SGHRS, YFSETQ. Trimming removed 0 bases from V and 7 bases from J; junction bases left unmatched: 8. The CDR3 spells CASSLEGGQGATEQYF. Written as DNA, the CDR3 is TGCGCCAGCAGCTTGGAGGGGGGACAGGGGGCGACGGAGCAGTACTTC.

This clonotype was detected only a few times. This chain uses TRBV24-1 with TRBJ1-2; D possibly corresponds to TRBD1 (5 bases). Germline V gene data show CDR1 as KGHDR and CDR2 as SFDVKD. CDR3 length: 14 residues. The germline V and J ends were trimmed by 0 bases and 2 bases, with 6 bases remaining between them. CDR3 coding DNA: TGTGCCACCAGTGATTTGGACAGCAACTATGGCTACACCTTC. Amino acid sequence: CATSDLDSNYGYTF.

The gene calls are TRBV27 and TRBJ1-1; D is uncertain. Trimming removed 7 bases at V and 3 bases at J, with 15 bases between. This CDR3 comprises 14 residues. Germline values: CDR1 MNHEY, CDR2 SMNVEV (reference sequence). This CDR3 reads CASNPGGPHTEAFF. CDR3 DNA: TGTGCCAGCAATCCGGGAGGGCCTCACACTGAAGCTTTCTTT.

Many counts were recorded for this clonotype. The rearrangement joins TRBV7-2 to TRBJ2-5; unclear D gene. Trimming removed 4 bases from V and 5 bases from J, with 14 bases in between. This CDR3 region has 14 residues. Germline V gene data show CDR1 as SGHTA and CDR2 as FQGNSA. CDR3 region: CASSSTRAWETQYF. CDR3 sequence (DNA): TGTGCCAGCAGCTCTACCAGAGCTTGGGAGACCCAGTACTTC.

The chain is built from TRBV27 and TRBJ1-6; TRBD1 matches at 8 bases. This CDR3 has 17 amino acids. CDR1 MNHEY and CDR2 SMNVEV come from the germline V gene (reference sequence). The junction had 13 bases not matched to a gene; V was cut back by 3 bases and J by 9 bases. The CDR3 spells CASSLRAWGQDPSPLHF. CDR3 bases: TGTGCCAGCAGTTTGCGAGCTTGGGGACAGGACCCTTCACCCCTCCACTTT.

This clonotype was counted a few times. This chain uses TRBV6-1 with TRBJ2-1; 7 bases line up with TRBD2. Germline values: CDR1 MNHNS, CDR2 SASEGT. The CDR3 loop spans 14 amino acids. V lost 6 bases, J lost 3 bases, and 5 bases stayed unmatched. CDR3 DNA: TGTGCCAGCAGCCAAGCGGGGAGCTACAATGAGCAGTTCTTC. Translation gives CASSQAGSYNEQFF.

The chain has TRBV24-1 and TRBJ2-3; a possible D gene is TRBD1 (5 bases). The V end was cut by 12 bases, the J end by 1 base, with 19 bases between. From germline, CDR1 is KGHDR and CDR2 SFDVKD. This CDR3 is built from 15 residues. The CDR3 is CAGVSQVWGTDTQYF. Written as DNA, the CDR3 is TGTGCCGGAGTCTCACAGGTCTGGGGCACAGATACGCAGTATTTT.

The CDR3 sequence: CAIKPGPPGVSEAFF. The CDR3 bases are TGTGCCATCAAGCCTGGCCCTCCCGGGGTTTCTGAAGCTTTCTTT. The chain combines TRBV10-3 with TRBJ1-1; no definite D call. Trimming stripped 7 bases from V and 6 bases from J, with 21 bases between. Germline CDR1 reads ENHRY; CDR2 reads SYGVKD. This CDR3 region has 15 residues.

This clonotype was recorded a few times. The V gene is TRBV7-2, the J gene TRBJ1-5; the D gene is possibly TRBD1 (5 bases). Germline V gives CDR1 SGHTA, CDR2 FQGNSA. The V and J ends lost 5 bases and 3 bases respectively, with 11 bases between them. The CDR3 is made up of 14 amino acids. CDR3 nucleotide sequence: TGTGCCAGCAGCCCCAGACAGCTCAATCAGCCCCAGCATTTT. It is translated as CASSPRQLNQPQHF.

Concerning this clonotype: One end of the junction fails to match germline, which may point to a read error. The CDR3 loop is CASSRGQGGYNEQFF. DNA of the CDR3: TGCGCCAGCAGCCGAGGACAGGGGGGCTACAATGAGCAGTTCTTC. V gene TRBV7-9 combines with J gene TRBJ2-1; 10 bases fit TRBD1. The CDR3 is 15 amino acids. Per the germline V gene, CDR1 is SEHNR and CDR2 is FQNEAQ (reference sequence).

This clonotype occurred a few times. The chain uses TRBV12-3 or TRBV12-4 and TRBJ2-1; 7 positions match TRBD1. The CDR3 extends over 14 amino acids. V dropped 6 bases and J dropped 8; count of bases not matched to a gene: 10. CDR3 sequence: CASSTQGQIHEQFF. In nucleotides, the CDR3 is TGTGCCAGCAGCACCCAGGGACAGATCCATGAGCAGTTCTTC.

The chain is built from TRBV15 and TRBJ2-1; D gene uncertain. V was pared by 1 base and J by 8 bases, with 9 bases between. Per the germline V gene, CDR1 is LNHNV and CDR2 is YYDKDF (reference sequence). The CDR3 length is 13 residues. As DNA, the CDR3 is TGTGCCACCAGCAGAGCCCCGGGCGATGAGCAGTTCTTC. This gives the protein CATSRAPGDEQFF.

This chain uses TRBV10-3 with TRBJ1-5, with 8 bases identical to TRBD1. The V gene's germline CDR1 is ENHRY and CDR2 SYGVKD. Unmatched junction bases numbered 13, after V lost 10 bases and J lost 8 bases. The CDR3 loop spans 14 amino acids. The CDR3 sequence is CATTPGQGEKPQHF. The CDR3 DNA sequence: TGTGCCACCACCCCCGGACAGGGAGAAAAGCCCCAGCATTTT.

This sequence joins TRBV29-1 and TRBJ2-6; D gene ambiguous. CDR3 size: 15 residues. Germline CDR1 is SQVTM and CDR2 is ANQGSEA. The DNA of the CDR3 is TGCAGGTGCTTCTCGAGCACTACTGGGGCCAACGTCCTGACTTTC. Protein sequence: CRCFSSTTGANVLTF.

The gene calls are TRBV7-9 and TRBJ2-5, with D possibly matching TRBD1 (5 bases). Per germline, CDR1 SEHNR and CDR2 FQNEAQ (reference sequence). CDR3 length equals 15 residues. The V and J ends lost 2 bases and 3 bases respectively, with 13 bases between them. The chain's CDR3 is CASSLPGNLKETQYF. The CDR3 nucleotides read TGTGCCAGCAGCTTACCAGGGAACCTTAAAGAGACCCAGTACTTC.

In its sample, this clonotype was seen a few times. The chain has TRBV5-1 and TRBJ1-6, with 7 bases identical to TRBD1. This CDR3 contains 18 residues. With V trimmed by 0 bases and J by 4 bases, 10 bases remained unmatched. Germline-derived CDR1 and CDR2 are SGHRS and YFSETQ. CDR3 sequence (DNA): TGCGCCAGCAGCTTGGTCTCTCCAGGGACAGAATATAATTCACCCCTCCACTTT. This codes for CASSLVSPGTEYNSPLHF.

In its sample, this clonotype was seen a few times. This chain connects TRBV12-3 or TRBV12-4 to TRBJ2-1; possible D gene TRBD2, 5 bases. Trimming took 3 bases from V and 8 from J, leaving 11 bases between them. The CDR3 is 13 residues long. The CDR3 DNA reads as TGTGCCAGCAGTTTTAGCGACGGCGATGAGCAGTTCTTC. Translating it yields CASSFSDGDEQFF.